This passage covers 11 T cell receptor beta chains from one sample sequenced in a study of blood T cells in healthy people across ages. A J-beta primer mix and a sample-barcoded 5' primer were used in a second PCR of about 7 to 12 cycles. TCRdb processed the 5' RACE reads anew with MiXCR; each CDR3 protein has one entry. The data contain about 1,600,000 distinct CDR3 sequences, about 43% of them singletons. The sample comprised blood. All receptors come from a woman between 18 and 29 years old in good health.

This chain uses TRBV12-3 or TRBV12-4 with TRBJ2-7; TRBD1 aligns across 7 bases. This CDR3 has 18 residues. The V and J ends lost 3 bases and 1 base, in that order; junction bases with no gene match: 15. The DNA of the CDR3 is TGTGCCAGCAGTTTCGAGCTTCGACAGGGCTGGAGGTCCTACGAGCAGTACTTC. Protein: CASSFELRQGWRSYEQYF.

The chain is built from TRBV4-1 and TRBJ2-7; TRBD2 agrees at 10 bases. The germline V gene has CDR1 MGHRA and CDR2 YSYEKL. The CDR3 sequence is 16 residues long. The J segment lost 2 bases and the V segment lost 1 base, leaving 5 bases of the junction unmatched. The CDR3 sequence: CASSQVYGTSAYEQYF. The CDR3 coding sequence is TGCGCCAGCAGCCAAGTCTACGGGACTAGCGCCTACGAGCAGTACTTC.

This chain links TRBV10-3 with TRBJ1-2, with D maybe TRBD1 (5 bases). Germline values: CDR1 ENHRY, CDR2 SYGVKD. Between the trimmed V and J ends, which lost 4 bases and 4 bases, there was a span of 19 bases. The CDR3 loop spans 16 amino acids. The chain's CDR3 is CAISGFKDTSTYGYTF. DNA of the CDR3: TGTGCCATCAGTGGATTTAAGGACACTAGTACCTATGGCTACACCTTC.

The rearrangement uses TRBV10-3 and TRBJ1-1, with D maybe TRBD1 (6 bases). The CDR3 length is 14 residues. Germline values: CDR1 ENHRY, CDR2 SYGVKD. Between the trimmed V and J ends, which lost 2 bases and 4 bases, there was a span of 11 bases. CDR3 residues: CAISEGGGITEAFF. The CDR3 DNA sequence: TGTGCCATCAGTGAGGGGGGGGGCATCACTGAAGCTTTCTTT.

This clonotype was seen a handful of times. The chain couples TRBV4-2 to TRBJ2-7; 8 bases line up with TRBD2. Germline loops: CDR1 LGHNA, CDR2 YNFKEQ. Germline trimming cut 0 bases from V and 1 base from J; bases unmatched to any gene: 11. CDR3 length equals 18 residues. Written as DNA, the CDR3 is TGTGCCAGCAGCCAAGAGGTCGCTAGCGGGCTATCTTCCTACGAGCAGTACTTC. This translates into CASSQEVASGLSSYEQYF.

The genes are TRBV28 and TRBJ2-7, with 12 positions matching TRBD1. The closer fit of TRBJ2-5 to the DNA end suggests the J call may be wrong. Germline V CDR1 and CDR2: MDHEN, SYDVKM. The CDR3 loop spans 16 amino acids. The CDR3 protein is CASSLKGQGARETQYF. The CDR3 DNA is TGTGCCAGCAGTTTAAAGGGACAGGGGGCGCGTGAGACCCAGTACTTC.

The V gene is TRBV3-1, the J gene TRBJ1-2, with D perhaps TRBD1 (5 bases). Per the germline V gene, CDR1 is LGHDT and CDR2 is YNNKEL (reference sequence). Trimming left V 1 base short and J 4 bases short, with 10 bases between. This CDR3 is built from 14 residues. CDR3 sequence: CASSQGRGVYGYTF. CDR3 bases: TGTGCCAGCAGCCAAGGGCGGGGGGTCTATGGCTACACCTTC.

This sequence joins TRBV15 and TRBJ1-1; D may be TRBD1 (5 bases). V was trimmed by 3 bases and J by 2 bases, leaving 16 bases between them. Germline V gene data show CDR1 as LNHNV and CDR2 as YYDKDF (reference sequence). The CDR3 sequence is 16 residues long. The CDR3 nucleotides read TGTGCCACCAGCAGGGAGGGGACGGGAAAAAACACTGAAGCTTTCTTT. This translates into CATSREGTGKNTEAFF.

The CDR3 loop reads CATSDPTGDQETQYF. The CDR3 region has the DNA TGTGCCACCAGTGATCCCACAGGGGACCAAGAGACCCAGTACTTC. V is TRBV24-1 and J is TRBJ2-5; 7 nucleotides line up with TRBD1. V dropped 3 bases and J dropped 0; count of bases not matched to a gene: 3. This CDR3 spans 15 amino acids. Per the germline V gene, CDR1 is KGHDR and CDR2 is SFDVKD.

V is TRBV20-1 and J is TRBJ2-3, with 7 bases identical to TRBD2. V gave up 3 bases and J gave up 1 base; unmatched junction bases: 7. Germline CDR1 is DFQATT and CDR2 is SNEGSKA (reference sequence). The CDR3 sequence is 15 residues long. CDR3 amino acids: CSARVGTIGTDTQYF. The CDR3 coding sequence is TGCAGTGCTAGGGTAGGGACTATCGGCACAGATACGCAGTATTTT.

This clonotype has only a few counts. The chain joins TRBV7-2 to TRBJ2-7, with D perhaps being TRBD1 or TRBD2 (5 bases each). The V gene's germline CDR1 is SGHTA and CDR2 FQGNSA. The CDR3 covers 15 residues. Trimming took off 1 base at V and 5 bases at J, with 15 bases between the two ends. In nucleotides, the CDR3 is TGTGCCAGCAGCTTAGGGGGGATGAAGGCCCACGAGCAGTACTTC. It is translated as CASSLGGMKAHEQYF.